These T cell receptor beta chains were read from a single sample in a study of vaccination effects on CD4 cells after COVID-19. No cognate antigen is known for these TCRs. Assay: immunoSEQ multiplex PCR; the TCRdb copy retains only in-frame clones and omits some. The sample has about 45,000 clones, approximately 77% seen once. The sample was CD4+ T cells from PBMCs cultured with a peptide pool, taken before COVID-19 vaccination. The source is a human donor who had a prior SARS-CoV-2 infection. Both conserved end residues are part of each CDR3. Some rows have no size entry. The others give once, few or many, or a class for an expanded clone.

clone_size	v_call	j_call	cdr3_aa
.	TRBV5-1	TRBJ1-6	CASSSQSNSPLHF
.	TRBV3-1/TRBV3-2	TRBJ2-7	CASSHGLAVSYEQYF
.	TRBV2	TRBJ2-5	CASSYLLAEETQYF
.	TRBV6-6	TRBJ1-3	CASSRTDSGNTIYF
.	TRBV6-5	TRBJ1-2	CASSYSLNYGYTF
.	TRBV27	TRBJ2-2	CASSLRGGGDTGELFF
.	TRBV5-4	TRBJ2-4	CASSLDGRMGVWYF
.	TRBV7-8	TRBJ1-1	CASSLRRELNTEAFF
.	TRBV15	TRBJ1-6	CATSKLDKDPYNSPLHF
medium-sized	TRBV19	TRBJ2-3	CASSNLVTDTQYF
once	TRBV6-6	TRBJ2-5	CASSYSGTGQETQYF
.	TRBV7-2	TRBJ1-1	CASSFRTRATEAFF
.	TRBV6-5	TRBJ2-1	CASSLLPDSYNEQFF
.	TRBV9	TRBJ2-6	CASSDGRTSGANVLTF
.	TRBV5-8	TRBJ2-3	CASSGGTAQTDTQYF
.	TRBV5-4	TRBJ1-1	CASSRDRMNTEAFF
.	TRBV9	TRBJ2-2	CASSVGLAGVPGTGELFF
.	TRBV6-1	TRBJ1-4	CASSGQGAVAYNEKLFF
.	TRBV5-1	TRBJ2-4	CASSESRTGGNIQYF
.	TRBV29-1	TRBJ2-5	CSVGEAETQYF
.	TRBV6-5	TRBJ2-3	CASSYFGSTDTQYF
.	TRBV4-3	TRBJ2-3	CASSQAWGRGADTQYF
.	TRBV7-3	TRBJ1-1	CASSLIRDGEAFF
.	TRBV30	TRBJ2-3	CAWSVKGGGAADTQYF
.	TRBV7-2	TRBJ2-7	CASSLQGLAGTAREQYF
.	TRBV9	TRBJ2-3	CASSVAVDTDTQYF
few	TRBV15	TRBJ2-3	CATSRERGTDTQYF
.	TRBV18	TRBJ2-1	CASSLNYNEQFF
.	TRBV19	TRBJ1-2	CASSMSLDGGYTF
once	TRBV11-2	TRBJ2-7	CASSLDYGGKDYEQYF
.	TRBV2	TRBJ1-1	CASNWDTNTEAFF
.	TRBV9	TRBJ1-1	CASSVGGQENTEAFF
.	TRBV6-5	TRBJ1-2	CASVSTSNYGYTF
.	TRBV6-6	TRBJ2-1	CASSTLADYNEQFF
.	TRBV7-2	TRBJ2-3	CASSFAAGGTDTQYF
.	TRBV11-3	TRBJ1-1	CASSSSSAANTEAFF